This T cell receptor beta chain is from a study of blood T cells in healthy people across ages. In the study overall: Per two T cells, template switching captured roughly one barcoded beta molecule.

Per sample, at least 6 micrograms of total RNA were extracted. A few counts support this clonotype. CDR1 and CDR2 (germline): DFQATT, SNEGSKA (reference sequence). CDR3 size: 15 residues. The ends were cut back, 6 bases at V and 0 bases at J, with 16 bases in the middle. Using a J-beta primer mix together with a sample-barcoded 5' primer, a second PCR was run for roughly 6 to 12 cycles. TCRdb ran MiXCR on the 5' RACE reads and lists one entry per CDR3 protein. The sample contains 700,000 to 1,000,000 distinct CDR3 sequences, around two fifths of which appear only once. Sequencing was carried out using blood. The source is a man between 60 and 75 years old in good health. The gene calls are TRBV20-1 and TRBJ2-3; D may be TRBD2 (6 bases). As DNA, the CDR3 is TGCAGTGCCCCCCATCGGGCGGGAAGCACAGATACGCAGTATTTT. Translation: CSAPHRAGSTDTQYF.